This T cell receptor (beta chain) was captured by sequencing in a study of CD8+CD57+ T cells in acquired aplastic anemia. Trimming at V came to 0 bases and at J to 4 bases, leaving 5 bases not matched to a gene. The CDR3 length is 15 residues. Germline-derived CDR1 and CDR2 are SQVTM and ANQGSEA. It was genomic DNA that served as the template for profiling TCR beta VDJ and CDR3. Via MiXCR, TCRdb re-called the reads, giving one row per CDR3 protein. The sample has under 200,000 distinct CDR3 sequences, 60% to 70% seen once. As concerns this clonotype: The antigen remains undetermined.

Study-wide results and limits: Any difference that existed in CD8+ Simpson's diversity between patients and controls was not significant.

J is TRBJ2-1 and V is TRBV29-1; 8 bases agree with TRBD2. The TCR sequence derives from a human donor in good health. Sequenced input: sorted CD4+, CD8+, or CD8+CD57+ T cells (not recorded which) from PBMCs. CDR3 loop: CSVEDGSGGYNEQFF. In nucleotides, the CDR3 is TGCAGCGTTGAAGATGGAAGCGGGGGTTACAATGAGCAGTTCTTC.